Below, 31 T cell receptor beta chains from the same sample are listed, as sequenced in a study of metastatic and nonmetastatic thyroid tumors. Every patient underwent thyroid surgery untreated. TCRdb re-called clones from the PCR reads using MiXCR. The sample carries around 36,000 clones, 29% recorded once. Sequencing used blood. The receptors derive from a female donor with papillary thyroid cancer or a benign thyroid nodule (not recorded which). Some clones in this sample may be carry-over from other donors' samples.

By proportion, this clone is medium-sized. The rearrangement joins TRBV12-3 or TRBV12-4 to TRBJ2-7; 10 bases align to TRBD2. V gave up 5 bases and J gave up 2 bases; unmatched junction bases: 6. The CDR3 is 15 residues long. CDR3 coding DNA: TGTGCCAGCAGTACCCGGACTAGCGGTACCTACGAGCAGTACTTC. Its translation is CASSTRTSGTYEQYF.

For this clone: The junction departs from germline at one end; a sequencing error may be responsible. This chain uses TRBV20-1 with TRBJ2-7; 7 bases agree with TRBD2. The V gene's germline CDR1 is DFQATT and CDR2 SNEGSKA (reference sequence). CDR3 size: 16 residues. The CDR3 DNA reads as TGCAGTCCTAGAGATTTCCATGCGGGGGACTCCTACGAGCAGTACTTC. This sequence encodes CSPRDFHAGDSYEQYF.

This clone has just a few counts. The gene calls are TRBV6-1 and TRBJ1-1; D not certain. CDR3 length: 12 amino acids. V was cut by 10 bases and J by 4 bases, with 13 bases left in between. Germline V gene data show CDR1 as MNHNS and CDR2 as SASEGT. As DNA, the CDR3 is TGTGCCACCCGGTCCGGGAGCACTGAAGCTTTCTTT. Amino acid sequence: CATRSGSTEAFF.

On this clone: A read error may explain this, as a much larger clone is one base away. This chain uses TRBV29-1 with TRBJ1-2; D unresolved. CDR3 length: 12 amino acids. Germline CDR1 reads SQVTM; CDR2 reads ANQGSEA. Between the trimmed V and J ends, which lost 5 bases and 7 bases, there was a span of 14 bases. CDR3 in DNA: TGCAGCGTTTCGGGGATTAAGGCTGGCTACACCTTC. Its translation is CSVSGIKAGYTF.

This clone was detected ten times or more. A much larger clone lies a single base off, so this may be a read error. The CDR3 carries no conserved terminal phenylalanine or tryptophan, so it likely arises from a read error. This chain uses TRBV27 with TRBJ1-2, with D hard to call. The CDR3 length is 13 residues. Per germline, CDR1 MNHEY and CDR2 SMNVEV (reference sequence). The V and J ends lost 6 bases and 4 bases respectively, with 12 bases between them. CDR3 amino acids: CASSPNRAYGYTS. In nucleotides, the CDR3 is TGTGCCAGCAGCCCCAACAGAGCCTATGGCTACACCTCC.

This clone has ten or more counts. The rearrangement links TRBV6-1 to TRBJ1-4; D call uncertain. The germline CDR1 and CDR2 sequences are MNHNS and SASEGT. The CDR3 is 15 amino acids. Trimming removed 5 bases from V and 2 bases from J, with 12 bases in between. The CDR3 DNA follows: TGTGCCAGCAGTAGGGCTGGGCTCACTAATGAAAAACTGTTTTTT. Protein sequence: CASSRAGLTNEKLFF.

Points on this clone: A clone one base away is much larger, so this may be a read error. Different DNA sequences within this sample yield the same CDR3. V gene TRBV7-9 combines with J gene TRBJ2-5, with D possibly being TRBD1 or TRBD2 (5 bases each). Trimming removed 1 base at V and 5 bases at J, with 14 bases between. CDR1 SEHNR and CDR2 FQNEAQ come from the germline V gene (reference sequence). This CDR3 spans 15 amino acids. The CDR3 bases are TGTGCCAGCAGCTTAGTATGGGGACCCTACGAGACCCAGTACTTC. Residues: CASSLVWGPYETQYF.

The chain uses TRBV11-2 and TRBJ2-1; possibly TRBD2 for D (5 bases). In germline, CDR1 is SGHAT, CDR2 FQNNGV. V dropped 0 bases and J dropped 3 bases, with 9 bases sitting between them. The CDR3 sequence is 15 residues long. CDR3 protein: CASSLEGSVYNEQFF. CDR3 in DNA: TGTGCCAGCAGCTTAGAGGGGAGTGTCTACAATGAGCAGTTCTTC.

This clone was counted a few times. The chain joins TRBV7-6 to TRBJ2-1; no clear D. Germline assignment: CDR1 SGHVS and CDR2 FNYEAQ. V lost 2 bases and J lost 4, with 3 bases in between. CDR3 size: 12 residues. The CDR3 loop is CASSLMYNEQFF. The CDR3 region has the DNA TGTGCCAGCAGCTTAATGTACAATGAGCAGTTCTTC.

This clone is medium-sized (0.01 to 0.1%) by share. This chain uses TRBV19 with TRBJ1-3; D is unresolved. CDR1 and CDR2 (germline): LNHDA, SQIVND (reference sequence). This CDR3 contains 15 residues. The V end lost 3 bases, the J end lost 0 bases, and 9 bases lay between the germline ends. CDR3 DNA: TGTGCCAGTAGTATGAAGGTTTACTCTGGAAACACCATATATTTT. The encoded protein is CASSMKVYSGNTIYF.

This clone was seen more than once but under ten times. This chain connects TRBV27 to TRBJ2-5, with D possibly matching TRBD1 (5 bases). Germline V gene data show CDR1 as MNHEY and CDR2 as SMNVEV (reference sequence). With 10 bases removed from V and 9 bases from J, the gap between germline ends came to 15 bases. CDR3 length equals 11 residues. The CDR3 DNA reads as TGTGCCATTAGGGGCCAAGTGGCCCAGTACTTC. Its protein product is CAIRGQVAQYF.

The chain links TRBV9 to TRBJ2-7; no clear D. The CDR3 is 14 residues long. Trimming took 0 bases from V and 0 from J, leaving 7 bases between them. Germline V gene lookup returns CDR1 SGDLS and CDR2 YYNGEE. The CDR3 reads CASSVGSSSYEQYF. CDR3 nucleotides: TGTGCCAGCAGCGTAGGTTCAAGCTCCTACGAGCAGTACTTC.

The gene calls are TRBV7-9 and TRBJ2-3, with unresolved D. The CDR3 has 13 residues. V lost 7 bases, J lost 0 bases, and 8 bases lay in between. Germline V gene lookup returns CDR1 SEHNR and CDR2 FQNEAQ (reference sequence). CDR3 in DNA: TGTGCCAGCAACATCGGTAGCACAGATACGCAGTATTTT. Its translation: CASNIGSTDTQYF.

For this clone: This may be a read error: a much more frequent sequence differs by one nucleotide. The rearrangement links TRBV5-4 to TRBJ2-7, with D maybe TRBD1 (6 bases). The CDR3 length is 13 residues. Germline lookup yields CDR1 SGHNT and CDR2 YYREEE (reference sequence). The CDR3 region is CASSLMGAEEQYF. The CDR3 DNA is TGCGCCAGCAGCTTGATGGGGGCGGAGGAGCAGTACTTC.

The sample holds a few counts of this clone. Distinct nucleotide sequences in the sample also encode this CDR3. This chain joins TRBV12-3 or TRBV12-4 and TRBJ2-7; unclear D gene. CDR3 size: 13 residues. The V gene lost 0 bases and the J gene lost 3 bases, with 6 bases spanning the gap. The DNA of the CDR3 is TGTGCCAGCAGTTTAGCCGGCGGCTACGAGCAGTACTTC. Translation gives CASSLAGGYEQYF.

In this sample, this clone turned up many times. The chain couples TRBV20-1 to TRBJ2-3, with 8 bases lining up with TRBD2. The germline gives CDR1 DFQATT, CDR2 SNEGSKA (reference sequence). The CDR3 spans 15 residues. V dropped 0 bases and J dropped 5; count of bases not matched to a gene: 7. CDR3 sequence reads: CSAREYSGVGDTQYF. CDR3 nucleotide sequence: TGCAGTGCTAGAGAATATAGCGGGGTTGGAGATACGCAGTATTTT.

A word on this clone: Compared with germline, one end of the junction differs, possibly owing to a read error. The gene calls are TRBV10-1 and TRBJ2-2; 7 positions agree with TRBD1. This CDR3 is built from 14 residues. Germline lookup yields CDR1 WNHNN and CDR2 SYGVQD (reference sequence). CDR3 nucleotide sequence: TGCGGCAGCAGCAAGGACAGGTCGCGAGTGGATCTGTTTTTT. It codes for CGSSKDRSRVDLFF.

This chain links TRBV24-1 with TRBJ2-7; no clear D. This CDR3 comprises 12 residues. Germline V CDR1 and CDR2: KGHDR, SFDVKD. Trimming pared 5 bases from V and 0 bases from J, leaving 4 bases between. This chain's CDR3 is CATSGSSYEQYF. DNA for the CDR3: TGTGCCACCAGTGGCAGCTCCTACGAGCAGTACTTC.

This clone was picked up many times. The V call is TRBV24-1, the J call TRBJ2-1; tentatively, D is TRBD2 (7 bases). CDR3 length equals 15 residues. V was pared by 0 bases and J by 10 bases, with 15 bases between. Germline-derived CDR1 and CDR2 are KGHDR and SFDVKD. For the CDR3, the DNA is TGTGCCACCAGTGATTTGGGGGGGGGGCTGAGGGAGCAGTTCTTC. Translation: CATSDLGGGLREQFF.

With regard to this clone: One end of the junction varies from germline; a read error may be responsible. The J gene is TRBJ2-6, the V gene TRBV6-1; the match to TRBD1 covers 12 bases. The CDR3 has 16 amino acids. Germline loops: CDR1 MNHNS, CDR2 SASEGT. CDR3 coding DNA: TGTGCCTGCAGTGGGACAGGGGGCGCTGGGGCCAACGTGCTGACTTTC. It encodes CACSGTGGAGANVLTF.

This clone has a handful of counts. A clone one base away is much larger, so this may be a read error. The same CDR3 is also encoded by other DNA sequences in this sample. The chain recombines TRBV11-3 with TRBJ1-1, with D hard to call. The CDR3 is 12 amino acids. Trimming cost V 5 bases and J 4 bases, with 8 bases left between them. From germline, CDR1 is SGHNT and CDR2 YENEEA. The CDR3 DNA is TGTGCCAGCAGCGTGGGCGGCACTGAAGCTTTCTTT. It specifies CASSVGGTEAFF. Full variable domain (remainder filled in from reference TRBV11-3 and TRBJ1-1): EAGVVQSPRYKIIEKKQPVAFWCNPISGHNTLYWYLQNLGQGPELLIRYENEEAVDDSQLPKDRFSAERLKGVDSTLKIQPAELGDSAVYLCASSVGGTEAFFGQGTRLTVV.

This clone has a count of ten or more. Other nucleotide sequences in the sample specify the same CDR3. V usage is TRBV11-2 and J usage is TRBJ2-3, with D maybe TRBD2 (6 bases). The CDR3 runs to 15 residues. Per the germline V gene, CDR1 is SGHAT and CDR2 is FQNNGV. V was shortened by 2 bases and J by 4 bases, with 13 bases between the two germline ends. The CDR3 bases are TGTGCCAGCAGCTTATACCTAGCGAGCGCAGATACGCAGTATTTT. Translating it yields CASSLYLASADTQYF.

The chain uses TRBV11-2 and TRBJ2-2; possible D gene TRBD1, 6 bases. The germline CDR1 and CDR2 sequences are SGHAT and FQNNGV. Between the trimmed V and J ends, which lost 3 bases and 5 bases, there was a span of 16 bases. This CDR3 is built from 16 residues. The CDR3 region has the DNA TGTGCCAGCAGCTTTTCTAGGGGGTTTGAGACCGGGGAGCTGTTTTTT. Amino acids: CASSFSRGFETGELFF.

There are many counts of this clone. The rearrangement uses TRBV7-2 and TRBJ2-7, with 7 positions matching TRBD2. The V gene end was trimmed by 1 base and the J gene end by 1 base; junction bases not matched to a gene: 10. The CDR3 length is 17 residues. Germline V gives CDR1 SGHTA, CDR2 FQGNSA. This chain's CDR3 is CASSLGRGSAFSYEQYF. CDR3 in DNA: TGTGCCAGCAGCTTAGGGCGCGGGAGCGCCTTTTCCTACGAGCAGTACTTC.

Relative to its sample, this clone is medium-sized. The CDR3 loop reads CASRPSGRTDTQYF. The CDR3 nucleotides are TGTGCCAGCAGACCTAGCGGGAGGACAGATACGCAGTATTTT. The chain has TRBV28 and TRBJ2-3; TRBD2 matches 11 bases. The CDR3 is 14 residues long. The germline V gene encodes CDR1 MDHEN and CDR2 SYDVKM. Trimming took 6 bases from V and 3 from J; bases not matched to a gene: 2. The full variable domain, its missing parts supplied by reference TRBV28 and TRBJ2-3, is DVKVTQSSRYLVKRTGEKVFLECVQDMDHENMFWYRQDPGLGLRLIYFSYDVKMKEKGDIPEGYSVSREKKERFSLILESASTNQTSMYLCASRPSGRTDTQYFGPGTRLTVL.

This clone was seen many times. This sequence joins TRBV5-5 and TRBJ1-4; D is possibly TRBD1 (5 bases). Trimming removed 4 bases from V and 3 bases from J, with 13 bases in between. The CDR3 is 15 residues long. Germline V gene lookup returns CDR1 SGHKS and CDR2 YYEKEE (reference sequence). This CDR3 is CASSQTGDANEKLFF. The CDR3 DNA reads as TGTGCCAGCAGCCAGACCGGGGACGCTAATGAAAAACTGTTTTTT.

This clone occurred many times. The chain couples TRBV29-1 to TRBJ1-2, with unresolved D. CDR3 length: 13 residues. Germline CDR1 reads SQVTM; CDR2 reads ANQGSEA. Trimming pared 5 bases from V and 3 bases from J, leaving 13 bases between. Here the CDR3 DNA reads TGCAGCGTTCCACCGCCAGGCGACTATGGCTACACCTTC. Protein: CSVPPPGDYGYTF.

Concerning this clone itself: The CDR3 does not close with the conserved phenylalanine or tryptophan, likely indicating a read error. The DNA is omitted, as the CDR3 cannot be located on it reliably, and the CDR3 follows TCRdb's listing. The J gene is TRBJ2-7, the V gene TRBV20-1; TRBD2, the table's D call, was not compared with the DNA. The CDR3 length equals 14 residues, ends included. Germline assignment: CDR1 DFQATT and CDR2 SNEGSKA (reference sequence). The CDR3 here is CSASLASGTDEKYL.

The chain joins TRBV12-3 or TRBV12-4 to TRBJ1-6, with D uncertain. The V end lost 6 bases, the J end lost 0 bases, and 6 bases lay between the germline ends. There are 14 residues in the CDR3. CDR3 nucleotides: TGTGCCAGCAGCCGAGGCTCCTATAATTCACCCCTCCACTTT. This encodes CASSRGSYNSPLHF.

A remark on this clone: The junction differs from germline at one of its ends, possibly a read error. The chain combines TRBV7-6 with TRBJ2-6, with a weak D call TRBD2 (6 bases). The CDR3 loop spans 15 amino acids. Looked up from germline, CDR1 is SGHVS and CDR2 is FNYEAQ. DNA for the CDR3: TGTGCCAGCAGCCGACGGGACTCTTGGGCCAACGTCCCGACTTTC. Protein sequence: CASSRRDSWANVPTF.

CDR3 nucleotides: TGTGCCAGCAGCGTGGCAGGGAACACTGAAGCTTTCTTT. Its translation: CASSVAGNTEAFF. The chain links TRBV6-1 to TRBJ1-1; unclear D gene. The germline V gene has CDR1 MNHNS and CDR2 SASEGT. V lost 6 bases to trimming and J lost 1 base, with 9 bases between them. The CDR3 covers 13 residues.